This entry lists 17 T cell receptor beta chains sequenced from one sample in a study of early stage breast cancer tumors. Sequenced by immunoSEQ multiplex PCR; TCRdb stores in-frame clones only, minus some. The sample yields some 47,000 clones, around 83% seen once. Sequenced sample: blood. The receptor source for this set is a person between 50 and 60 years old with breast cancer.

This sequence joins TRBV6-5 and TRBJ2-3, with no clear D. Trimming left V 10 bases short and J 4 bases short, with 21 bases between. The V gene's germline CDR1 is MNHEY and CDR2 SVGAGI. The CDR3 totals 15 residues. The chain's CDR3 is CATSSSRFASDTQYF. In DNA, the CDR3 is TGTGCCACCAGCTCATCGCGGTTCGCTTCAGATACGCAGTATTTT.

The rearrangement joins TRBV9 to TRBJ2-1; D unresolved. Trimming took off 4 bases at V and 6 bases at J, with 11 bases between the two ends. Germline CDR1 and CDR2: SGDLS and YYNGEE. This CDR3 spans 13 amino acids. CDR3 in amino acids: CASSPHQRNEQFF. In DNA form, the CDR3 reads TGTGCCAGCAGCCCCCACCAGCGCAATGAGCAGTTCTTC.

This clone was counted between two and nine times. CDR3 residues: CASSSGHYGYTF. The CDR3 DNA follows: TGTGCCAGCAGCTCGGGACACTATGGCTACACCTTC. The V call is TRBV5-6, the J call TRBJ1-2; D is perhaps TRBD1 (5 bases). The V end lost 3 bases, the J end lost 3 bases, and 6 bases lay between the germline ends. The CDR3 is made up of 12 amino acids. CDR1 SGHDT and CDR2 YYEEEE come from the germline V gene. The variable domain in full, with the rest retrieved from reference TRBV5-6 and TRBJ1-2, is DAGVTQSPTHLIKTRGQQVTLRCSPKSGHDTVSWYQQALGQGPQFIFQYYEEEERQRGNFPDRFSGHQFPNYSSELNVNALLLGDSALYLCASSSGHYGYTFGSGTRLTVV.

Written as DNA, the CDR3 is TGCGCCAGCAGAAGGTTGTTGAACACTGAAGCTTTCTTT. Translated: CASRRLLNTEAFF. V and J are TRBV10-1 and TRBJ1-1, with D unresolved. The germline gives CDR1 WNHNN, CDR2 SYGVQD (reference sequence). V was shortened by 6 bases and J by 0 bases, with 8 bases between the two germline ends. The CDR3 is made up of 13 amino acids.

The rearrangement links TRBV27 to TRBJ2-1; TRBD1 aligns across 9 bases. The CDR3 extends over 15 amino acids. Trimming cost V 3 bases and J 6 bases; bases outside gene matches: 6. From germline, CDR1 is MNHEY and CDR2 SMNVEV (reference sequence). CDR3 region: CASSFLGQGFNEQFF. CDR3 nucleotide sequence: TGTGCCAGCAGTTTTCTGGGACAGGGTTTCAATGAGCAGTTCTTC.

The gene calls are TRBV29-1 and TRBJ1-1; 9 bases align to TRBD1. The CDR3 length is 13 residues. V lost 8 bases to trimming and J lost 3 bases; unmatched junction nucleotides: 7. CDR1 SQVTM and CDR2 ANQGSEA come from the germline V gene. In nucleotides, the CDR3 is TGCAGCTGCTGGGACAGGGCGGACACTGAAGCTTTCTTT. The encoded protein is CSCWDRADTEAFF.

The chain employs TRBV11-3 and TRBJ2-7; TRBD1 agrees at 12 bases. The CDR3 loop spans 15 amino acids. Germline V gives CDR1 SGHNT, CDR2 YENEEA. V gave up 3 bases and J gave up 1 base; unmatched junction bases: 1. CDR3 DNA sequence: TGTGCCAGCAGCTTGGGACAGGGGGCATCCTACGAGCAGTACTTC. It yields the protein CASSLGQGASYEQYF.

The chain is built from TRBV11-2 and TRBJ1-2, with D hard to call. The V gene's germline CDR1 is SGHAT and CDR2 FQNNGV. The V and J ends lost 0 bases and 8 bases respectively, with 19 bases between them. The CDR3 covers 16 residues. The CDR3: CASSLDLTAGTRGYTF. CDR3 nucleotides: TGTGCCAGCAGCTTAGATTTAACAGCGGGTACAAGGGGCTACACCTTC.

This sequence joins TRBV9 and TRBJ2-3; tentatively, D is TRBD2 (6 bases). The germline gives CDR1 SGDLS, CDR2 YYNGEE. With 4 bases removed from V and 9 bases from J, the gap between germline ends came to 15 bases. The CDR3 length is 13 residues. CDR3 sequence reads: CASSSDGRETQYF. CDR3 in DNA: TGTGCCAGCAGCTCCGACGGGAGAGAAACGCAGTATTTT.

V and J are TRBV7-2 and TRBJ2-1; 13 bases match TRBD2. V lost 5 bases, J lost 6 bases, and 4 bases stayed unmatched. From germline, CDR1 is SGHTA and CDR2 FQGNSA. This CDR3 is 15 amino acids long. The CDR3 region has the DNA TGTGCCAGCAGCCTACGACTAGCGGGAGGCAATGAGCAGTTCTTC. Protein sequence: CASSLRLAGGNEQFF.

The rearrangement joins TRBV9 to TRBJ2-7, with D possibly being TRBD1 (6 bases). The CDR3 totals 17 residues. V lost 4 bases to trimming and J lost 2 bases, with 22 bases between them. Germline V gene lookup returns CDR1 SGDLS and CDR2 YYNGEE. CDR3 amino acids: CASSPSTGRVGTYEQYF. The DNA for the CDR3 is TGTGCCAGCAGCCCTTCTACAGGGCGCGTAGGGACCTACGAGCAGTACTTC.

The chain employs TRBV5-1 and TRBJ2-7; D uncertain. The germline V and J ends were trimmed by 1 base and 6 bases, with 17 bases remaining between them. The CDR3 is 15 amino acids. Germline CDR1 and CDR2: SGHRS and YFSETQ. CDR3 region: CASSLLASNPSEQYF. The CDR3 DNA reads as TGCGCCAGCAGCTTGCTGGCGAGCAACCCCTCCGAGCAGTACTTC. Together with reference TRBV5-1 and TRBJ2-7, the CDR3 gives the full variable domain: KAGVTQTPRYLIKTRGQQVTLSCSPISGHRSVSWYQQTPGQGLQFLFEYFSETQRNKGNFPGRFSGRQFSNSRSEMNVSTLELGDSALYLCASSLLASNPSEQYFGPGTRLTVT.

This clone was picked up a small number of times. The chain carries TRBV4-1 and TRBJ2-7, with D perhaps TRBD1 (6 bases). Germline CDR1 reads MGHRA; CDR2 reads YSYEKL. Trimming removed 3 bases at V and 0 bases at J, with 9 bases between. The CDR3 length is 14 residues. In DNA, the CDR3 is TGCGCCAGCAGCCATACGGACAGCTCCTACGAGCAGTACTTC. Protein sequence: CASSHTDSSYEQYF.

This clone has just a few counts. The chain joins TRBV2 to TRBJ1-6; possible D gene TRBD1, 6 bases. This CDR3 comprises 16 residues. Germline V lookup: CDR1 SNHLY, CDR2 FYNNEI. Between the trimmed V and J ends, which lost 6 bases and 0 bases, there was a span of 12 bases. CDR3 sequence (DNA): TGTGCCAGCAGAACAGGACAGAGCTCCTATAATTCACCCCTCCACTTT. Its protein product is CASRTGQSSYNSPLHF.

The chain links TRBV21-1 to TRBJ2-7; TRBD1, the table's D call, was not compared with the DNA. TRBV21-1 is a recognized pseudogene. CDR3 length: 16 residues. In nucleotides, the CDR3 is TGTGCCAGCAGCAAGCTAGGGGCCGTATCCCACCACGAGCAGTACTTC. This translates into CASSKLGAVSHHEQYF.

The genes are TRBV18 and TRBJ2-3; 14 bases line up with TRBD2. Germline CDR1 is KGHSH and CDR2 is LQKENI. The CDR3 spans 18 residues. V trimming: 3 bases; J trimming: 4 bases; junction bases outside the gene matches: 9. DNA of the CDR3: TGTGCCAGCTCACCGCCCCCCGGGACTAGCGGGAGATCAGATACGCAGTATTTT. Translating gives CASSPPPGTSGRSDTQYF.

The rearrangement uses TRBV6-1 and TRBJ1-1; D not certain. The ends were cut back, 8 bases at V and 5 bases at J, with 15 bases in the middle. Per the germline V gene, CDR1 is MNHNS and CDR2 is SASEGT. The CDR3 covers 13 residues. CDR3 DNA: TGTGCCAGCGGGAGAAGGGTTGTAACTGAAGCTTTCTTT. Its translation is CASGRRVVTEAFF.